This T cell receptor beta chain appears in the sequencing data of a study of shared clonotypes between healthy human individuals (dated by TCRdb to about 2020). In the study overall: A few men and a couple of women, aged 18 to 49 years, made up the cohort. For each donor, CD4 naive and CD4 memory were each given three plates, CD8 naive was given two plates, and CD8 memory was given one plate. To estimate repertoire size and how much clonotypes are shared between individuals, the study performed deep sequencing of blood TCR repertoires from five healthy adults. To increase sequencing depth and limit assay-specific biases, TCR repertoire library preparation and sequencing were carried out by different laboratories using diverse techniques. Per donor, leukapheresis produced somewhere between about 0.85 and 8.9 billion PBMCs. Paper-wide results and their limitations: Estimated clonotype richness was generally larger for naive than for memory subsets. Sampling was restricted to blood, and TCR repertoires in tissue are likely to differ from TCR repertoires in blood. Pairwise subsampling indicated that sequencing depth was expected to affect the degree of clonotype sharing among donors. The genetic and exposure-history diversity represented was limited by the small number of donors. Rarefaction of sorted-subset datasets indicated incomplete sequencing despite the large sequencing depth. Compared with non-shared clonotypes, the clonotypes found in all four sorted-subset donors had higher generation probabilities. Sharing across a few donors was observed for approximately 5% of naive CD4, 3.5% of naive CD8, roughly 2.4% of memory CD4, and roughly 0.4% of memory CD8 clonotypes.

CD8 naive samples consisted of CD45RO-negative cells that were positively selected for CCR7, yielding a CD45RA+CCR7+ population without TemRA cells. The donors were healthy, HIV-negative adults with no recently reported acute infections or vaccinations. Every donor was a Caucasian adult residing in Nashville, Tennessee, USA. Blood was obtained by leukapheresis, after which PBMCs were separated by Ficoll-Histopaque density gradient centrifugation and cryopreserved in liquid nitrogen vapor phase. Purity and quantity of every magnetically sorted T cell population were checked by analytical flow cytometry. Genomic DNA was isolated from every sorted fraction and measured by UV absorbance on a Nanodrop 2000c. This clone was counted between two and nine times. Its recognized antigen is unknown. One base away there is no much larger clone; base qualities are not given. Other DNA variants within this sample encode the same CDR3.

Its CDR3 holds 15 amino acids, cysteine through phenylalanine. The sequence is cut down to CDR3 DNA, 45 bases in frame from base 1. V gives up 1 base and J gives up 0 bases, and the segment between their germline ends measures 7 bases. The germline V gene supplies CDR1 SGHTA and CDR2 FQGNSA. Using the deep immunoSEQ assay, multiplex PCR amplified TCR CDR3 regions from genomic DNA. Genomic DNA extracted from each cell subset was distributed evenly over all wells of several immunoSEQ 96-well plates, and each plate served as one replicate. For sorted subsets, 200 to 250 ng of genomic DNA, equivalent to 25,000 to 35,000 T cell genomes, went into each replicate PCR. The purified libraries were quantified using a Qubit 3.0 fluorometer, sized with a Bioanalyzer 2100, and then quantified again using the KAPA Library Quantification kit. Every immunoSEQ 96-well plate was sequenced on a separate single-read 150-cycle Illumina NextSeq 550 flow cell. The paper's processing steps were these. Because the immunoSEQ output held only junctional sequences and lacked quality scores, the filtering could not match the filtering applied to full-length reads. Sequences were annotated with PyIR, a Python wrapper for IgBLAST v1.9, and V/J genes and CDR3 were assigned using IMGT germline references. Reads were filtered out if the reads had weak V/J assignments (E-value above 1e-6), no CDR3, stop codons, out-of-frame junctions, or ambiguous translated residues. V3J clonotypes were defined as sequences sharing the same inferred V gene, J gene, and CDR3 amino acid sequence. Percentage overlap between repertoires was calculated by dividing the number of shared unique clonotypes by the size of the smaller repertoire. Repertoire richness was assessed with RTK rarefaction, the Chao1 estimator, and Recon v2.1 estimates of unobserved clonotypes. Generation probabilities were computed with OLGA for all TCRbeta clonotypes obtained by the gDNA method from a handful of donors. The source is immuneACCESS, and TCRdb retained only in-frame sequences with V and J called. Part of the clones is not carried over; for the studies checked, unresolved V genes explain less than half of this, and the remainder is unexplained. The V and J calls and the clone size are those of that table, but D and trimming were determined from the DNA. This sample comprises around 560,000 clones, roughly 96% of them detected only once. The ten biggest clones cover around 0.11% of the sample.

What was sequenced was naive CD8+ T cells sorted from blood. The cell subset or site label on this specimen signifies: CD45RA+CCR7+. Recombination linked TRBV7-2 to TRBJ1-5, with the D gene not confidently named. This sequence was found in a woman in her 30s in good health. The nucleotide sequence reads as follows: TGTGCCAGCAGCTTAGGGAGGTATAGCAATCAGCCCCAGCATTTT. Its protein reads: CASSLGRYSNQPQHF.